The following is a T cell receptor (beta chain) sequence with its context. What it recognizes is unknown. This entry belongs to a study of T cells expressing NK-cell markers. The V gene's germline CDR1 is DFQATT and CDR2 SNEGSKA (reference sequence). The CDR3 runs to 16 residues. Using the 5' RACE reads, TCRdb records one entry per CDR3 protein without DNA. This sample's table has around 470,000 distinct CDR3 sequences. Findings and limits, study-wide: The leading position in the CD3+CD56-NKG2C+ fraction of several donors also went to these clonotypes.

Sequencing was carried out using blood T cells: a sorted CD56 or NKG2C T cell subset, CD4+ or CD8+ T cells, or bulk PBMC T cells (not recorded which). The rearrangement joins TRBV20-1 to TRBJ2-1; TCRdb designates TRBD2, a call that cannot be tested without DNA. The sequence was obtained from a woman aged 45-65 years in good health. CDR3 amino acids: CSAPSGANRATNEQFF.